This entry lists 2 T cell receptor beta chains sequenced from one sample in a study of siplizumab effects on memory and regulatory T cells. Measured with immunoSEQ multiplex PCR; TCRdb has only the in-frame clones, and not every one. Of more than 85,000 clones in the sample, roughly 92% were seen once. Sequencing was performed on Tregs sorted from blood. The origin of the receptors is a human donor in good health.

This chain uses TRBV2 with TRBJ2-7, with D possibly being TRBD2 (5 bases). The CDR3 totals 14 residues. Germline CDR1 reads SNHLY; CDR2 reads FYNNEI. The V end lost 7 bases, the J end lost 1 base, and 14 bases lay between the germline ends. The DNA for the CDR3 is TGTGCCAGCATGGGTGGGAGAACGTCCTACGAGCAGTACTTC. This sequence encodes CASMGGRTSYEQYF.

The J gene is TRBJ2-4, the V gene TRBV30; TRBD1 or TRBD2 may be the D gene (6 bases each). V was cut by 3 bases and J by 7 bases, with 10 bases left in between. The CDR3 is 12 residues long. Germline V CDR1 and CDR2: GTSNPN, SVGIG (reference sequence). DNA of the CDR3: TGTGCCTGGAGCGGAGGGGGGAACATTCAGTACTTC. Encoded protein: CAWSGGGNIQYF.